This TCR beta chain was found in a study of blood T cell repertoires in COVID-19. Study information: Samples representing acute and convalescent COVID-19 were sourced from the United States, Italy and Spain. From T cells, B-cell-depleted T cells, or PBMCs came the material, which was cDNA or gDNA.

Germline V gene lookup returns CDR1 MDHEN and CDR2 SYDVKM. The CDR3 extends over 13 amino acids. The V and J ends lost 6 bases and 4 bases, in that order; junction bases with no gene match: 5. Authors' analysis steps: Reference gene primer amplification gave estimated nucleated cell counts. Generated by immunoSEQ multiplex PCR, the TCRdb table keeps only in-frame clones and is missing some. V and J calls and clone size follow that table, whereas D and trimming were derived from the DNA. The sample consists of 95,000 to 100,000 clones, less than 85% of them appearing once. This TCR came from a woman aged 70-85 years with active or convalescent COVID-19. Sequencing used peripheral blood. J is TRBJ1-2 and V is TRBV28; 7 nucleotides agree with TRBD1. CDR3 nucleotide sequence: TGTGCCAGCAGGCCTACAGGGGTCTATGGCTACACCTTC. Protein sequence: CASRPTGVYGYTF.